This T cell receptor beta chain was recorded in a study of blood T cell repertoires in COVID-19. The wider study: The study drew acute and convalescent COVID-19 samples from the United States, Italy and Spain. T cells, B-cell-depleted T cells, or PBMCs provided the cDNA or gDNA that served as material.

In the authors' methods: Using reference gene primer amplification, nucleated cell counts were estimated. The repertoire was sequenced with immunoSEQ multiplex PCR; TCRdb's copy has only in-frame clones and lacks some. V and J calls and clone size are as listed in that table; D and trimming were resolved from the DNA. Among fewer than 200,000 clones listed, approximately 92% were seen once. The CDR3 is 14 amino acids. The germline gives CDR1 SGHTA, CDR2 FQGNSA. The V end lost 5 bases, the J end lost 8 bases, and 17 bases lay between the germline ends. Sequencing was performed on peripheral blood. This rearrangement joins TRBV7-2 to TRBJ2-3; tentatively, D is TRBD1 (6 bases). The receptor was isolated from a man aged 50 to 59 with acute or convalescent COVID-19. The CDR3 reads CASSPASLRGTQYF. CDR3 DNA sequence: TGTGCCAGCAGCCCAGCCTCCCTCAGGGGTACGCAGTATTTT.